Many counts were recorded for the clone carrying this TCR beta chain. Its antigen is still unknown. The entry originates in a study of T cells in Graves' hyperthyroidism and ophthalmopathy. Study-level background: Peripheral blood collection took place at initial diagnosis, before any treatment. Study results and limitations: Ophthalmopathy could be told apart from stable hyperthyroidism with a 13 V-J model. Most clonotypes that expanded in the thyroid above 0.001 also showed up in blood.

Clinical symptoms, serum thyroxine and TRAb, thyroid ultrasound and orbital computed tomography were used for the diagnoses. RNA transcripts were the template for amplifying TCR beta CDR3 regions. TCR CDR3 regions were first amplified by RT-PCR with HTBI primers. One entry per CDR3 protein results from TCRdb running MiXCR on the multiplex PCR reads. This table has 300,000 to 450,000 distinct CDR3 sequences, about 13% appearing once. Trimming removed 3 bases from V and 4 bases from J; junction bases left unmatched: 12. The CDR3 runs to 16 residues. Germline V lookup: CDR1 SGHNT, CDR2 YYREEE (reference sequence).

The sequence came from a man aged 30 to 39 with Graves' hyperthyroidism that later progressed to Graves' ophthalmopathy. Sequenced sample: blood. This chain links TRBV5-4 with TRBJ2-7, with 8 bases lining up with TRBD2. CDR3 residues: CASSSRAGAQSYEQYF. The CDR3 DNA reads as TGTGCCAGCAGCTCGAGAGCGGGAGCTCAGTCTTACGAGCAGTACTTC.